This T cell receptor beta chain was sequenced for a study of CD8 T cells in ankylosing spondylitis. In TCRdb, the 5' RACE reads were re-called with MiXCR into one record per CDR3 protein. This sample carries about 160,000 distinct CDR3 sequences, around 43% of them seen once, and the ten largest clones take approximately 14%. General observations from the study: The study looked at matched synovial fluid samples from ankylosing spondylitis patients. Disease-linked clones were reported to be significantly enriched there.

Notes on this clonotype: Its antigen is unidentified.

The clonotype comes from a male donor with ankylosing spondylitis. The sequenced sample was synovial fluid, either unsorted or a sorted T cell fraction (not recorded which).

In DNA, the CDR3 is TGCAGTGCTGTGAACAGGGACCGCTCCTACGAGCAGTACTTC. This translates into CSAVNRDRSYEQYF. This chain joins TRBV20-1 and TRBJ2-7, with D tentatively TRBD1 (6 bases). The CDR3 is 14 amino acids. Germline CDR1 is DFQATT and CDR2 is SNEGSKA (reference sequence). The ends were cut back, 5 bases at V and 0 bases at J, with 14 bases in the middle.